The present TCR beta chain was sequenced within a study of shared clonotypes between healthy human individuals. The CDR3 is 14 residues long. The V gene end was trimmed by 6 bases and the J gene end by 8 bases; junction bases not matched to a gene: 7. Germline CDR1 and CDR2: MNHEY and SVGAGI. Repertoires were generated with immunoSEQ multiplex PCR, while TCRdb's copy carries only in-frame clones and drops some. The table records some 380,000 clones, approximately 96% of them present only once. The chain recombines TRBV6-5 with TRBJ1-3; 10 bases are shared with TRBD1. Sequenced input: memory CD8+ T cells sorted from blood. As to subset: CD45RO+ cells pooled with CCR7-negative TemRA cells. The TCR comes from a man aged 25-45 years in good health. The CDR3 coding sequence is TGTGCCAGCAGACGGACAGGGGGTAGGGACACCATATATTTT. It encodes CASRRTGGRDTIYF.